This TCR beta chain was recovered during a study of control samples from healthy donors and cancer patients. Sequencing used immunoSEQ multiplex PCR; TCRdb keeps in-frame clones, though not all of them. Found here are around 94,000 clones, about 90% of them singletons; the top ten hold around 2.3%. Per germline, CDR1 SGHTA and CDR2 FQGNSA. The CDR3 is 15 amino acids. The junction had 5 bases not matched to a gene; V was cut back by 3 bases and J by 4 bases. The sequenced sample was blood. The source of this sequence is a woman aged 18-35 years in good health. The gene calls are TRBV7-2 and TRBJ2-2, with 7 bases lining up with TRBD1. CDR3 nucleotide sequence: TGTGCCAGCAGCTTCACAGGGGCTACCACCGGGGAGCTGTTTTTT. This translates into CASSFTGATTGELFF.